This entry concerns a single T cell receptor beta chain. Across over 20 US areas, participants ranged in age from roughly 18 to 95 years. Using immunoSEQ multiplex PCR, the repertoire was profiled, and TCRdb retains in-frame clones only, with some absent. The sample includes 270,000 or so clones, approximately 90% of them seen just once. The data belong to a study of blood T cell repertoires in COVID-19. Study-wide context: Some COVID-19 samples were acute and others convalescent; all came from the United States, Italy and Spain. PBMCs, B-cell-depleted T cells, or T cells provided the cDNA or gDNA that made up the material.

In germline, CDR1 is SEHNR, CDR2 FQNEAQ (reference sequence). The V gene lost 4 bases and the J gene lost 0 bases, with 22 bases spanning the gap. This CDR3 region has 19 residues. This chain joins TRBV7-9 and TRBJ1-5; D gene unclear. The receptor's source is a woman aged 40 to 50 with acute COVID-19. Input material: PBMCs or T cells enriched from blood (not recorded which). The DNA of the CDR3 is TGTGCCAGCAGCTCCGGGTTTGGAACGAATCGATATAGCAATCAGCCCCAGCATTTT. Protein: CASSSGFGTNRYSNQPQHF.